This TCR beta chain emerged from a study of T cell changes during pregnancy in multiple sclerosis. The method was immunoSEQ multiplex PCR; TCRdb's version includes in-frame clones alone and lacks a portion of them. In the table there are roughly 50,000 clones, around 90% of which are singletons. The J segment lost 4 bases and the V segment lost 10 bases, leaving 5 bases of the junction unmatched. This CDR3 is 13 amino acids long. Per germline, CDR1 MNHNY and CDR2 SVGAGI (reference sequence). The chain recombines TRBV6-6 with TRBJ2-4; 9 nucleotides line up with TRBD1. The sequencing here drew on peripheral blood, taken after pregnancy. The sequence came from a female donor in good health, enrolled as a control in a pregnancy study. The CDR3 nucleotides read TGTGCCACTCGACAGGGGGGAAAAAACATTCAGTACTTC. Amino acids: CATRQGGKNIQYF.